This T cell receptor beta chain was observed in a study of cytomegalovirus exposure and HLA in healthy donors. Study results and limitations: Rare TCR sequences dominated, though some public TCRs recurred in many donors. A list of more than 150 TCR beta chains associated with cytomegalovirus was given. Diagnosis of cytomegalovirus status made by the classifier reportedly showed high specificity and sensitivity.

In regard to this clone: Its antigen is unidentified.

An approximately 130-subject validation cohort, separate from the roughly 700-subject first cohort, supplied the donors. After removal of 0 bases from V and 10 bases from J, the junction contained 3 bases not matched to a gene. Germline CDR1 and CDR2: SGHVS and FQNEAQ. This CDR3 region has 14 residues. The assay was immunoSEQ multiplex PCR, and TCRdb's table has in-frame clones only and misses some. The table lists about 140,000 clones, about 90% of them singletons. The chain recombines TRBV7-8 with TRBJ1-1; 12 bases agree with TRBD1. The sequencing sample was made of PBMCs. The sequence derives from a young woman in good health and CMV-seropositive. For the CDR3, the DNA is TGTGCCAGCAGCTTAGCGGGACAGGGGGCAGTAGCTTTCTTT. Its translation: CASSLAGQGAVAFF.